This passage covers 12 T cell receptor beta chains from one sample sequenced in a study of shared clonotypes between healthy human individuals. TCRdb keeps only in-frame clones here, not all; method: immunoSEQ multiplex PCR. The table has 400,000 to 600,000 clones, about 76% seen once. The sequenced material came from PBMCs. Receptors were obtained from a woman aged 40 to 50 in good health. Some clones in this sample may be carry-over from other donors' samples.

The chain couples TRBV6-6 to TRBJ2-7; 8 bases agree with TRBD1. Germline CDR1 is MNHNY and CDR2 is SVGAGI (reference sequence). V dropped 2 bases and J dropped 3; count of bases not matched to a gene: 9. The CDR3 totals 16 residues. The CDR3 here is CASSYPERTGNYEQYF. The CDR3 DNA follows: TGTGCCAGCAGTTACCCGGAACGGACAGGGAACTACGAGCAGTACTTC.

V usage is TRBV7-3 and J usage is TRBJ1-5; no firm D call. CDR1 SGHTA and CDR2 FQGTGA come from the germline V gene. The CDR3 is 12 amino acids. V was trimmed by 4 bases and J by 3 bases, leaving 4 bases between them. CDR3: CASSSDNQPQHF. The CDR3, as DNA: TGTGCCAGCAGCTCCGACAATCAGCCCCAGCATTTT.

The chain joins TRBV30 to TRBJ2-3; no firm D call. The CDR3 is made up of 14 amino acids. Deletions cut 1 base from V and 2 bases from J, with 10 bases between. Germline assignment: CDR1 GTSNPN and CDR2 SVGIG (reference sequence). CDR3 in DNA: TGTGCCTGGAGTGAAACGGTCAACACAGATACGCAGTATTTT. Translation gives CAWSETVNTDTQYF.

Concerning this clone itself: Relative to the germline gene, one junction end is altered; a read error may explain this. The identical CDR3 is also encoded by other nucleotide sequences in the sample. The rearrangement joins TRBV30 to TRBJ2-3, with TRBD1 as a possible D gene (5 bases). CDR1 is GTSNPN and CDR2 is SVGIG in the germline V gene (reference sequence). The CDR3 totals 14 residues. Here the CDR3 reads CAWKSRADTDTQYF. CDR3 nucleotide sequence: TGTGCCTGGAAGTCCCGGGCGGACACAGATACGCAGTACTTT.

The chain uses TRBV29-1 and TRBJ2-3; D tentatively reads TRBD1 or TRBD2 (6 bases each). The CDR3 consists of 14 residues. Per the germline V gene, CDR1 is SQVTM and CDR2 is ANQGSEA. V lost 3 bases, J lost 3 bases, and 13 bases lay in between. The DNA for the CDR3 is TGCAGCGTTGATGGTGGAGGGGGGACAGATACGCAGTATTTT. Translated: CSVDGGGGTDTQYF.

The sample holds one count of this clone. In DNA form, the CDR3 reads TGTGCCAGCAGTGAAGGGTGGGGCGGTCAGCCCCAGCATTTT. Translated: CASSEGWGGQPQHF. The chain employs TRBV2 and TRBJ1-5; D is perhaps TRBD1 (5 bases). Germline V CDR1 and CDR2: SNHLY, FYNNEI. With 1 base removed from V and 6 bases from J, the gap between germline ends came to 10 bases. The CDR3 has 14 residues.

The chain uses TRBV7-7 and TRBJ2-3; TRBD2 might be the D (5 bases). This CDR3 comprises 15 residues. Germline V gives CDR1 SSHAT, CDR2 FNYEAQ (reference sequence). V lost 1 base and J lost 5, with 13 bases in between. The chain's CDR3 is CASSLGANEGDTQYF. The DNA for the CDR3 is TGTGCCAGCAGCTTAGGGGCCAATGAGGGAGATACGCAGTATTTT.

This clone has more than one count but fewer than ten. V usage is TRBV27 and J usage is TRBJ2-1; D uncertain. Germline V gene lookup returns CDR1 MNHEY and CDR2 SMNVEV (reference sequence). This CDR3 is built from 16 residues. V was cut by 0 bases and J by 5 bases, with 14 bases left in between. The CDR3: CASSLSETEVDNEQFF. The CDR3 DNA follows: TGTGCCAGCAGTTTATCGGAGACTGAAGTCGACAATGAGCAGTTCTTC.

The chain recombines TRBV28 with TRBJ2-3, with 7 bases aligning to TRBD2. Germline V CDR1 and CDR2: MDHEN, SYDVKM. The CDR3 runs to 14 residues. The V and J ends lost 4 bases and 1 base, in that order; junction bases with no gene match: 2. The CDR3 loop is CASSSAGGTDTQYF. CDR3 bases: TGTGCCAGCAGTTCGGCGGGAGGCACAGATACGCAGTATTTT.

The chain carries TRBV6-6 and TRBJ2-3; unclear D gene. CDR3 length: 15 amino acids. Trimming took off 2 bases at V and 1 base at J, with 10 bases between the two ends. The germline CDR1 and CDR2 sequences are MNHNY and SVGAGI (reference sequence). CDR3 DNA: TGTGCCAGCAGTTACCCCGCTGGAGGCACAGATACGCAGTATTTT. This translates into CASSYPAGGTDTQYF.

This clone was counted once. The gene calls are TRBV29-1 and TRBJ1-1; D is uncertain. V dropped 4 bases and J dropped 3 bases, with 6 bases sitting between them. Germline loops: CDR1 SQVTM, CDR2 ANQGSEA. The CDR3 consists of 11 residues. The CDR3 reads CSVVADTEAFF. CDR3 DNA sequence: TGCAGCGTTGTGGCAGACACTGAAGCTTTCTTT.

V and J are TRBV28 and TRBJ2-3, with 10 bases lining up with TRBD2. J lost 4 bases, V lost 11 bases, and 15 bases had no gene match. CDR1 MDHEN and CDR2 SYDVKM come from the germline V gene. CDR3 length: 16 amino acids. CDR3 sequence: CAHGPPSGRDADTQYF. As DNA, the CDR3 is TGTGCCCACGGCCCCCCTAGCGGGAGAGACGCAGATACGCAGTATTTT.